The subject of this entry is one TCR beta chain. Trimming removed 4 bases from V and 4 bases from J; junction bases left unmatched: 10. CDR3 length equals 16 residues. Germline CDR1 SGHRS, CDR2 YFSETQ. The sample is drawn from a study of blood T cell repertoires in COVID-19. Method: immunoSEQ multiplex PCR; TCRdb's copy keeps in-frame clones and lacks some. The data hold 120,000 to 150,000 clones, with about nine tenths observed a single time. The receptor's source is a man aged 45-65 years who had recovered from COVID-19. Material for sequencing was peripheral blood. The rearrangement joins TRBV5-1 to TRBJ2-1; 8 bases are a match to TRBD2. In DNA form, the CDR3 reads TGCGCCAGCAGCCCAAGACTAGCGTCGGCTTACAATGAGCAGTTCTTC. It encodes CASSPRLASAYNEQFF.